Presented here are 4 T cell receptor beta chains from one specimen sequenced in a study of beta chain features in type 1 diabetes (dated by TCRdb to 2016 to 2018). Results the study describes overall, beyond this receptor: In all four CD4+ subsets, TCRB CDR3 length was moderately but significantly shorter in type 1 diabetes patients.

These receptors have no known antigen. Library prep was done by the immunoSEQ multiplex PCR assay. The entire amount of isolated RNA was reverse transcribed using the High Capacity cDNA Reverse Transcription Kit, so the sequenced TCRB transcripts were expressed ones. TCRdb retrieved this table from immuneACCESS and kept in-frame rearrangements only. Not all clones are present; in checked studies, unresolved V genes account for under half, and no reason is known for the remainder. Here the sample has about 640,000 clones; roughly an eighth occur a single time. Around 0.12% of the sample comes from the top ten. Sequenced material: naive CD4+ T cells from blood. The cell subset or site label for this specimen denotes: true naive CD4+ T cells. These receptors all come from a man aged 25 to 40 with type 1 diabetes.

The chain recombines TRBV25-1 with TRBJ2-5; D remains unclear. This CDR3 region has 14 residues. The ends were cut back, 7 bases at V and 1 base at J, with 13 bases in the middle. The germline V gene encodes CDR1 MGHDK and CDR2 SYGVNS. The CDR3 here is CASTSPRLQETQYF. CDR3 nucleotides: TGTGCCAGCACTTCTCCCAGACTCCAAGAGACCCAGTACTTC.

This clone showed up just a few times. Other DNA sequences in this specimen translate into the identical CDR3. The CDR3 sequence: CASSGEETQYF. The CDR3 DNA reads as TGCGCCAGCAGCGGGGAAGAGACCCAGTACTTC. This chain links TRBV5-1 with TRBJ2-5; unclear D gene. Germline V gene sequence: CDR1 SGHRS, CDR2 YFSETQ. This CDR3 contains 11 residues. V was trimmed by 4 bases and J by 3 bases, leaving 4 bases between them.

The J gene is TRBJ2-3, the V gene TRBV9; possible D gene TRBD2, 5 bases. The V gene's germline CDR1 is SGDLS and CDR2 YYNGEE. The CDR3 is 17 amino acids. Trimming removed 0 bases at V and 1 base at J, with 15 bases between. The CDR3 loop reads CASSVEAGVLGTDTQYF. CDR3 DNA: TGTGCCAGCAGCGTAGAAGCCGGGGTGCTTGGCACAGATACGCAGTATTTT.

The rearrangement joins TRBV19 to TRBJ1-2; D possibly corresponds to TRBD1 (6 bases). Germline V gene lookup returns CDR1 LNHDA and CDR2 SQIVND (reference sequence). There are 14 residues in the CDR3. V was shortened by 7 bases and J by 2 bases, with 14 bases between the two germline ends. Here the CDR3 DNA reads TGTGCCAGTACCCGAGTGGACAGCAACTATGGCTACACCTTC. This gives the protein CASTRVDSNYGYTF. The full variable domain, in which reference TRBV19 and TRBJ1-2 provide the parts outside the CDR3, is DGGITQSPKYLFRKEGQNVTLSCEQNLNHDAMYWYRQDPGQGLRLIYYSQIVNDFQKGDIAEGYSVSREKKESFPLTVTSAQKNPTAFYLCASTRVDSNYGYTFGSGTRLTVV.